One and the same sample provided the 22 T cell receptor beta chains below, sequenced in a study of blood T cell repertoires in COVID-19. This table comes from immunoSEQ multiplex PCR, and its TCRdb copy is limited to in-frame clones, with some not included. The top ten hold about 20% of the sample, which has hundreds of thousands of clones, 80% to 90% seen once. The specimen sequenced was peripheral blood. Receptor source: a man in his thirties or forties with active or convalescent COVID-19.

The chain uses TRBV15 and TRBJ1-3; a weak D match, TRBD1 (5 bases). Per germline, CDR1 LNHNV and CDR2 YYDKDF (reference sequence). This CDR3 spans 15 amino acids. V lost 4 bases and J 0 bases, leaving 10 bases between the germline ends. CDR3 amino acids: CATSNQGSSGNTIYF. CDR3 bases: TGTGCCACCAGCAACCAGGGTAGCTCTGGAAACACCATATATTTT.

The chain employs TRBV11-2 and TRBJ2-7, with D maybe TRBD1 (6 bases). CDR1 SGHAT and CDR2 FQNNGV come from the germline V gene. CDR3 length: 15 amino acids. The V and J ends lost 0 bases and 4 bases respectively, with 13 bases between them. The CDR3 loop is CASSLDGLTGYEQYF. For the CDR3, the DNA is TGTGCCAGCAGCTTAGATGGGTTAACAGGGTACGAGCAGTACTTC.

This clone was picked up a small number of times. The chain links TRBV19 to TRBJ1-6, with 8 positions matching TRBD1. This CDR3 is 14 amino acids long. Germline trimming cut 5 bases from V and 7 bases from J; bases unmatched to any gene: 4. Germline values: CDR1 LNHDA, CDR2 SQIVND (reference sequence). The CDR3 protein is CASSARDRNSPLHF. For the CDR3, the DNA is TGTGCCAGTAGTGCCCGGGACAGGAATTCACCCCTCCACTTT.

The V call is TRBV30, the J call TRBJ2-7, with no clear D. V lost 2 bases to trimming and J lost 4 bases, with 9 bases between them. Germline V gene lookup returns CDR1 GTSNPN and CDR2 SVGIG (reference sequence). The CDR3 sequence is 12 residues long. The CDR3 region is CAWSPNSYEQYF. The CDR3 region has the DNA TGTGCCTGGAGTCCGAACTCATACGAGCAGTACTTC.

CDR3 residues: CASTPGTGGYNEQFF. For the CDR3, the DNA is TGTGCCAGCACCCCCGGGACAGGGGGGTACAATGAGCAGTTCTTC. The V and J genes are TRBV7-2 and TRBJ2-1; TRBD1 agrees at 11 bases. There are 15 residues in the CDR3. Per the germline V gene, CDR1 is SGHTA and CDR2 is FQGNSA. J gave up 4 bases and V 7 bases, and 6 bases lay outside the gene matches.

This clone was recorded only once. The chain combines TRBV5-8 with TRBJ1-2, with D unresolved. The CDR3 has 15 amino acids. V dropped 2 bases and J dropped 0 bases, with 11 bases sitting between them. Germline CDR1 SGHTS, CDR2 YDEGEE. The CDR3 nucleotides read TGTGCCAGCAGCTTCGGGAGTTATTCTAACTATGGCTACACCTTC. Protein sequence: CASSFGSYSNYGYTF.

The chain carries TRBV3-1 (or the pseudogene TRBV3-2) and TRBJ2-5; 11 nucleotides agree with TRBD2. Germline V gives CDR1 LGHDT, CDR2 YNNKEL (reference sequence). The CDR3 extends over 16 amino acids. After removal of 7 bases from V and 6 bases from J, the junction contained 13 bases not matched to a gene. The CDR3 reads CASTPSGGPLGKTQYF. The CDR3 DNA reads TGTGCCAGCACCCCTAGCGGGGGGCCTCTTGGGAAGACCCAGTACTTC.

The chain carries TRBV5-8 and TRBJ2-1; no clear D gene. The length of the CDR3 is 10 residues. The V gene lost 9 bases and the J gene lost 7 bases, with 8 bases spanning the gap. The germline CDR1 and CDR2 sequences are SGHTS and YDEGEE. In nucleotides, the CDR3 is TGTGCCACAGCAGGAAATGAGCAGTTCTTC. It is translated as CATAGNEQFF.

The gene calls are TRBV5-6 and TRBJ1-1, with D unclear. The CDR3 has 12 residues. V was clipped by 2 bases and J by 1 base, with 3 bases between them. Germline V lookup: CDR1 SGHDT, CDR2 YYEEEE. The CDR3 nucleotides read TGTGCCAGCAGCTTCGGGAACACTGAAGCTTTCTTT. It is translated as CASSFGNTEAFF.

The CDR3 region has the DNA TGTGCCAGCAGTAGGGGGGGCATAGGCAATCAGCCCCAGCATTTT. It translates to CASSRGGIGNQPQHF. This rearrangement joins TRBV28 to TRBJ1-5; D perhaps matches TRBD1 (6 bases). Per germline, CDR1 MDHEN and CDR2 SYDVKM. V gave up 5 bases and J gave up 2 bases, with 13 bases separating them. The CDR3 has 15 amino acids.

V and J are TRBV18 and TRBJ1-1; 10 nucleotides line up with TRBD1. Germline CDR1 is KGHSH and CDR2 is LQKENI. The CDR3 spans 14 residues. J lost 8 bases, V lost 5 bases, and 8 bases had no gene match. This CDR3 is CASSGTGVDAEAFF. The DNA for the CDR3 is TGTGCCAGCTCAGGGACAGGGGTGGATGCCGAAGCTTTCTTT.

This rearrangement joins TRBV29-1 to TRBJ1-2, with 7 bases that match TRBD1. Germline V gene data show CDR1 as SQVTM and CDR2 as ANQGSEA. Unmatched junction bases numbered 8, after V lost 2 bases and J lost 8 bases. There are 13 residues in the CDR3. The CDR3: CSVESGTAIGYTF. The CDR3 nucleotides are TGCAGCGTTGAATCTGGGACAGCGATAGGCTACACCTTC.

The chain links TRBV7-9 to TRBJ1-1; tentative D call: TRBD1 (6 bases). This CDR3 contains 13 residues. Germline-derived CDR1 and CDR2 are SEHNR and FQNEAQ (reference sequence). V lost 8 bases and J lost 5, with 15 bases in between. CDR3 protein: CASGGGAYTEAFF. The CDR3 DNA sequence: TGTGCCAGCGGTGGGGGCGCATATACTGAAGCTTTCTTT.

This chain joins TRBV5-1 and TRBJ2-3; 10 bases agree with TRBD2. V gave up 4 bases and J gave up 4 bases; unmatched junction bases: 9. The CDR3 consists of 16 residues. CDR1 SGHRS and CDR2 YFSETQ come from the germline V gene. CDR3 region: CASSPNSGGTADTQYF. The CDR3 nucleotides read TGCGCCAGCAGCCCCAATAGCGGGGGGACCGCAGATACGCAGTATTTT.

This clone has only a few counts. The chain joins TRBV7-9 to TRBJ1-3, with 7 bases identical to TRBD1. Germline V gene lookup returns CDR1 SEHNR and CDR2 FQNEAQ (reference sequence). CDR3 size: 16 residues. V was pared by 4 bases and J by 0 bases, with 6 bases of the junction left unmatched. The CDR3 spells CASSWTGSLSGNTIYF. CDR3 nucleotides: TGTGCCAGCAGCTGGACAGGATCCCTCTCTGGAAACACCATATATTTT.

The chain recombines TRBV10-3 with TRBJ2-1, with D perhaps TRBD2 (5 bases). This CDR3 contains 15 residues. V lost 10 bases, J lost 4 bases, and 20 bases lay in between. Per the germline V gene, CDR1 is ENHRY and CDR2 is SYGVKD. DNA of the CDR3: TGTGCCACCCAAAGGGTGGGGAGTAGGTACAATGAGCAGTTCTTC. Translating it yields CATQRVGSRYNEQFF.

The V gene is TRBV9, the J gene TRBJ2-3; D may be TRBD1 (6 bases). Germline CDR1 reads SGDLS; CDR2 reads YYNGEE. V dropped 0 bases and J dropped 3 bases, with 14 bases sitting between them. The CDR3 has 16 residues. The DNA for the CDR3 is TGTGCCAGCAGCGTAGCCCAGGGGTCCTGGACAGATACGCAGTATTTT. This encodes CASSVAQGSWTDTQYF. Combining the CDR3 with reference TRBV9 and TRBJ2-3 gives the whole variable domain DSGVTQTPKHLITATGQRVTLRCSPRSGDLSVYWYQQSLDQGLQFLIQYYNGEERAKGNILERFSAQQFPDLHSELNLSSLELGDSALYFCASSVAQGSWTDTQYFGPGTRLTVL.

The V call is TRBV6-2 or TRBV6-3, the J call TRBJ2-3; TRBD1 is a possible D gene (6 bases). CDR1 MNHEY and CDR2 SVGEGT come from the germline V gene. CDR3 length: 16 residues. V shed 2 bases and J shed 4 bases, with 16 bases lying between them. CDR3: CASSYRGQGSADTQYF. The CDR3 bases are TGTGCCAGCAGTTACCGAGGGCAGGGGAGCGCAGATACGCAGTATTTT.

V gene TRBV29-1 combines with J gene TRBJ1-5; possible D gene TRBD1, 5 bases. This CDR3 comprises 13 residues. Trimming removed 6 bases from V and 7 bases from J, with 16 bases in between. Germline assignment: CDR1 SQVTM and CDR2 ANQGSEA. Here the CDR3 reads CSVGGTPGQPQHF. In DNA form, the CDR3 reads TGCAGCGTCGGCGGGACGCCGGGGCAGCCCCAGCATTTT.

V and J are TRBV7-8 and TRBJ1-2; D gene unclear. V lost 5 bases and J lost 6, with 16 bases in between. This CDR3 spans 14 amino acids. Germline CDR1 SGHVS, CDR2 FQNEAQ. In DNA, the CDR3 is TGTGCCAGCAGCCCAGTATTAGCCGGTGATGGCTACACCTTC. Its translation: CASSPVLAGDGYTF.

This chain uses TRBV10-3 with TRBJ2-1; 7 bases line up with TRBD1. V gave up 9 bases and J gave up 6 bases; unmatched junction bases: 5. Germline assignment: CDR1 ENHRY and CDR2 SYGVKD. The CDR3 consists of 12 residues. The CDR3: CAIGQVPNEQFF. In nucleotides, the CDR3 is TGTGCCATAGGACAGGTCCCCAATGAGCAGTTCTTC.

The chain couples TRBV10-2 to TRBJ2-4; D remains ambiguous. Germline CDR1 reads WSHSY; CDR2 reads SAAADI. Trimming removed 1 base at V and 5 bases at J, with 15 bases between. The CDR3 has 16 amino acids. The DNA of the CDR3 is TGCGCCAGCAGTGAGTGGGCGATAAATTCCCAAAACATTCAGTACTTC. It encodes CASSEWAINSQNIQYF.